The 23 T cell receptor beta chains reported below all come from one sample, sequenced in a study of blood T cell repertoires in COVID-19. Clones were read by immunoSEQ multiplex PCR, and TCRdb kept only the in-frame ones, dropping some. The data contain 170,000 or so clones, 70% to 90% of them singletons. The sequencing sample was made of peripheral blood. These TCRs come from a man aged 35-49 years with active or convalescent COVID-19.

The chain has TRBV4-3 and TRBJ2-3, with 9 bases identical to TRBD1. The germline gives CDR1 LGHNA, CDR2 YSLEER. CDR3 length equals 16 residues. J lost 7 bases, V lost 1 base, and 9 bases had no gene match. The CDR3 nucleotides are TGCGCCAGCAGCCAAGTCACCGGGACAGGGTATAATACGCAGTATTTT. Residues: CASSQVTGTGYNTQYF.

V and J are TRBV6-5 and TRBJ1-5, with 9 bases that match TRBD1. Germline V gene lookup returns CDR1 MNHEY and CDR2 SVGAGI. There are 13 residues in the CDR3. J lost 7 bases, V lost 10 bases, and 8 bases had no gene match. The CDR3 DNA reads as TGTGCCACCGGACAGGGGATAGGGCAGCCCCAGCATTTT. Protein product: CATGQGIGQPQHF.

V gene TRBV30 combines with J gene TRBJ1-5; 9 bases match TRBD1. V dropped 2 bases and J dropped 6; count of bases not matched to a gene: 14. The CDR3 loop spans 17 amino acids. CDR1 and CDR2 (germline): GTSNPN, SVGIG (reference sequence). This CDR3 reads CAWSKRQGGVFPQPQHF. In nucleotides, the CDR3 is TGTGCCTGGAGTAAGAGACAGGGGGGAGTTTTCCCTCAGCCCCAGCATTTT.

In this sample, this clone turned up once. This chain links TRBV28 with TRBJ2-3, with 7 nucleotides matching TRBD2. The CDR3 sequence is 15 residues long. V was pared by 6 bases and J by 0 bases, with 6 bases of the junction left unmatched. Germline V CDR1 and CDR2: MDHEN, SYDVKM. The CDR3 coding sequence is TGTGCCAGCAGCCCGTTGACTAGCAGCACAGATACGCAGTATTTT. It encodes CASSPLTSSTDTQYF. The variable domain in full, with the rest retrieved from reference TRBV28 and TRBJ2-3, is DVKVTQSSRYLVKRTGEKVFLECVQDMDHENMFWYRQDPGLGLRLIYFSYDVKMKEKGDIPEGYSVSREKKERFSLILESASTNQTSMYLCASSPLTSSTDTQYFGPGTRLTVL.

The DNA of the CDR3 is TGCGCCAGCAGCTTGGCGGACGGGGGGATTACCTACGAGCAGTACTTC. Its protein is CASSLADGGITYEQYF. The chain joins TRBV5-1 to TRBJ2-7; 7 nucleotides align to TRBD2. CDR1 is SGHRS and CDR2 is YFSETQ in the germline V gene. V was pared by 0 bases and J by 2 bases, with 8 bases of the junction left unmatched. The CDR3 length is 16 residues.

The rearrangement joins TRBV18 to TRBJ2-6; 9 nucleotides align to TRBD1. The CDR3 is 17 residues long. Germline V gene data show CDR1 as KGHSH and CDR2 as LQKENI. Unmatched junction bases numbered 3, after V lost 1 base and J lost 2 bases. The CDR3 here is CASSPQQGAPGANVLTF. The CDR3 bases are TGTGCCAGCTCACCACAACAGGGGGCGCCTGGGGCCAACGTCCTGACTTTC.

CDR3 nucleotide sequence: TGCGCCAGCAGCTCCCGACAGGGTTTAAAGGATACGCAGTATTTT. Encoded protein: CASSSRQGLKDTQYF. The rearrangement uses TRBV5-1 and TRBJ2-3; 7 nucleotides match TRBD1. V lost 3 bases, J lost 6 bases, and 10 bases stayed unmatched. The CDR3 length is 15 residues. Germline loops: CDR1 SGHRS, CDR2 YFSETQ.

The rearrangement uses TRBV4-1 and TRBJ1-1, with a weak D call TRBD1 (6 bases). CDR1 and CDR2 from the germline V gene are MGHRA and YSYEKL. The CDR3 is 14 residues long. V dropped 4 bases and J dropped 3 bases, with 12 bases sitting between them. CDR3 region: CASSPDRKDTEAFF. The CDR3, as DNA: TGCGCCAGCAGCCCGGACAGAAAGGACACTGAAGCTTTCTTT.

The J gene is TRBJ2-3, the V gene TRBV18; 8 positions agree with TRBD1. Germline loops: CDR1 KGHSH, CDR2 LQKENI. V lost 3 bases to trimming and J lost 1 base; unmatched junction nucleotides: 3. This CDR3 region has 15 residues. The CDR3 region is CASSPTQGGTDTQYF. CDR3 in DNA: TGTGCCAGCTCACCCACACAGGGGGGCACAGATACGCAGTATTTT. The whole variable domain, filled in from reference TRBV18 and TRBJ2-3, reads NAGVMQNPRHLVRRRGQEARLRCSPMKGHSHVYWYRQLPEEGLKFMVYLQKENIIDESGMPKERFSAEFPKEGPSILRIQQVVRGDSAAYFCASSPTQGGTDTQYFGPGTRLTVL.

V is TRBV6-2 or TRBV6-3 and J is TRBJ2-3; D ambiguous. Germline-derived CDR1 and CDR2 are MNHEY and SVGEGT. The CDR3 sequence is 13 residues long. V was clipped by 5 bases and J by 2 bases, with 8 bases between them. This CDR3 reads CASSRSYTDTQYF. The CDR3 region has the DNA TGTGCCAGCAGTCGGTCCTACACAGATACGCAGTATTTT.

The chain couples TRBV5-1 to TRBJ1-1, with D hard to call. The CDR3 is 13 amino acids. V dropped 7 bases and J dropped 1 base, with 11 bases sitting between them. CDR1 and CDR2 (germline): SGHRS, YFSETQ. The CDR3 coding sequence is TGCGCCAGCTCCCGAGCAGGGAACACTGAAGCTTTCTTT. Translating gives CASSRAGNTEAFF. The whole variable domain, remainder taken from reference TRBV5-1 and TRBJ1-1, is KAGVTQTPRYLIKTRGQQVTLSCSPISGHRSVSWYQQTPGQGLQFLFEYFSETQRNKGNFPGRFSGRQFSNSRSEMNVSTLELGDSALYLCASSRAGNTEAFFGQGTRLTVV.

V and J are TRBV28 and TRBJ1-2; 10 positions agree with TRBD1. J gave up 5 bases and V 3 bases, and 9 bases lay outside the gene matches. CDR3 length: 16 amino acids. The germline gives CDR1 MDHEN, CDR2 SYDVKM. The CDR3 DNA reads as TGTGCCAGCAGTTTTCGGGGACAGGGGATGGGGTATGGCTACACCTTC. This encodes CASSFRGQGMGYGYTF.

V gene TRBV7-3 combines with J gene TRBJ2-1; 8 bases map to TRBD2. Germline V gene sequence: CDR1 SGHTA, CDR2 FQGTGA. J lost 7 bases, V lost 5 bases, and 10 bases had no gene match. The CDR3 extends over 15 amino acids. The CDR3 DNA sequence: TGTGCCAGCAGCCCAACTAGCGGAGCTTCTAATGAGCAGTTCTTC. Its translation is CASSPTSGASNEQFF.

The V call is TRBV4-3, the J call TRBJ1-4; possible D gene TRBD1, 6 bases. The V end lost 0 bases, the J end lost 6 bases, and 8 bases lay between the germline ends. The germline CDR1 and CDR2 sequences are LGHNA and YSLEER. This CDR3 comprises 14 residues. Here the CDR3 DNA reads TGCGCCAGCAGCCAAGAACAGGGTTATGAAAAACTGTTTTTT. Its protein product is CASSQEQGYEKLFF.

This clone was recorded once. The chain couples TRBV7-2 to TRBJ2-5, with D maybe TRBD1 (6 bases). The V end lost 1 base, the J end lost 1 base, and 7 bases lay between the germline ends. Germline assignment: CDR1 SGHTA and CDR2 FQGNSA. The CDR3 covers 14 residues. The CDR3 coding sequence is TGTGCCAGCAGCTTAGAGGGGGTCCAAGAGACCCAGTACTTC. Amino acid sequence: CASSLEGVQETQYF.

The chain recombines TRBV5-1 with TRBJ2-3; a weak D match, TRBD2 (5 bases). Trimming took off 2 bases at V and 1 base at J, with 11 bases between the two ends. The CDR3 spans 15 residues. The germline V gene encodes CDR1 SGHRS and CDR2 YFSETQ. The CDR3 reads CASSFVGRGTDTQYF. The CDR3 DNA reads TGCGCCAGCAGCTTTGTAGGGCGGGGCACAGATACGCAGTATTTT. The full variable domain, its missing parts supplied by reference TRBV5-1 and TRBJ2-3, is KAGVTQTPRYLIKTRGQQVTLSCSPISGHRSVSWYQQTPGQGLQFLFEYFSETQRNKGNFPGRFSGRQFSNSRSEMNVSTLELGDSALYLCASSFVGRGTDTQYFGPGTRLTVL.

This sequence joins TRBV5-5 and TRBJ2-6; 9 bases agree with TRBD1. The CDR3 runs to 18 residues. Germline CDR1 and CDR2: SGHKS and YYEKEE (reference sequence). J gave up 4 bases and V 5 bases, and 13 bases lay outside the gene matches. The CDR3 bases are TGTGCCAGCAGGGGGATCAAAGGACAGGGGAAAGGGGCCAACGTCCTGACTTTC. Translated, it gives CASRGIKGQGKGANVLTF.

The rearrangement uses TRBV28 and TRBJ1-2, with a weak D call TRBD1 (6 bases). Trimming removed 3 bases from V and 4 bases from J, with 12 bases in between. The germline V gene has CDR1 MDHEN and CDR2 SYDVKM. This CDR3 is built from 14 residues. CDR3 DNA: TGTGCCAGCAGTTTGGGGGCCCCCCTCTATGGCTACACCTTC. This encodes CASSLGAPLYGYTF.

The chain combines TRBV11-2 with TRBJ2-7; a weak D match, TRBD2 (7 bases). Looked up from germline, CDR1 is SGHAT and CDR2 is FQNNGV. V shed 5 bases and J shed 1 base, with 15 bases lying between them. This CDR3 spans 15 amino acids. CDR3 nucleotides: TGTGCCAGCAGCAACTTAGGGGGGGTGTCCTACGAGCAGTACTTC. This codes for CASSNLGGVSYEQYF.

V gene TRBV7-8 combines with J gene TRBJ2-7, with D possibly being TRBD1 (6 bases). The V gene lost 7 bases and the J gene lost 0 bases, with 13 bases spanning the gap. Germline V lookup: CDR1 SGHVS, CDR2 FQNEAQ. CDR3 size: 14 residues. The DNA of the CDR3 is TGTGCCAGCACCCCAGGGGTGATCTCCTACGAGCAGTACTTC. This sequence encodes CASTPGVISYEQYF.

The chain carries TRBV7-8 and TRBJ1-2; D ambiguous. Germline values: CDR1 SGHVS, CDR2 FQNEAQ. Trimming cost V 2 bases and J 5 bases, with 9 bases left between them. This CDR3 region has 13 residues. The chain's CDR3 is CASSLQVSYGYTF. The CDR3 DNA is TGTGCCAGCAGCTTACAGGTCTCATATGGCTACACCTTC.

The chain's CDR3 is CASSSPGRGYEQYF. DNA of the CDR3: TGTGCCAGCAGCTCCCCGGGACGGGGGTACGAGCAGTACTTC. The V call is TRBV7-8, the J call TRBJ2-7, with D possibly being TRBD2 (6 bases). Deletions cut 4 bases from V and 4 bases from J, with 14 bases between. Germline CDR1 reads SGHVS; CDR2 reads FQNEAQ. The CDR3 is made up of 14 amino acids.

This clone was counted a single time. The chain combines TRBV5-8 with TRBJ1-1; D call uncertain. V lost 6 bases to trimming and J lost 1 base, with 16 bases between them. This CDR3 is 15 amino acids long. Germline V lookup: CDR1 SGHTS, CDR2 YDEGEE. The CDR3 reads CASTPSAGKNTEAFF. CDR3 DNA: TGTGCCAGCACCCCTTCGGCGGGGAAGAACACTGAAGCTTTCTTT. Complete variable domain (other parts from reference TRBV5-8 and TRBJ1-1): EAGVTQSPTHLIKTRGQQATLRCSPISGHTSVYWYQQALGLGLQFLLWYDEGEERNRGNFPPRFSGRQFPNYSSELNVNALELEDSALYLCASTPSAGKNTEAFFGQGTRLTVV.